The source of this TCR beta chain is a study of T-cell reconstitution after alpha-beta-depleted transplantation in children. TCRbeta library preparation incorporated unique molecular identifiers. TCRdb independently ran MiXCR on the PCR reads; one entry per CDR3 protein. The sample contains over 550,000 distinct CDR3 sequences, roughly a tenth of which appear only once. This clonotype occurred a few times. This CDR3 comprises 20 residues. V dropped 1 base and J dropped 3; count of bases not matched to a gene: 18. CDR1 is SGDLS, CDR2 YYNGEE, per germline. The chain joins TRBV9 to TRBJ2-2; 7 bases align to TRBD1. The receptor was isolated from a human donor who donated a stem cell graft to a child with acute myeloid leukemia. This material consisted of PBMCs from the stem cell graft donor, taken from the stem cell graft. The CDR3 here is CASSVTIRATDRADTGELFF. The CDR3 DNA is TGTGCCAGCAGCGTAACCATTCGAGCTACCGACAGGGCGGACACCGGGGAGCTGTTTTTT.